These T cell receptor beta chains were read from a single sample in a study of OX40 agonist ivuxolimab in advanced cancers. Assay used: immunoSEQ multiplex PCR; TCRdb lists only in-frame clones, some missing. Of fewer than 85,000 clones listed, approximately 91% are singletons. The starting material was CD4+ or CD8+ T cells sorted from blood, obtained in a trial of the OX40 agonist ivuxolimab. These receptors came from an adult with an advanced solid tumor such as melanoma, head and neck, liver or kidney cancer. Each CDR3 is given with its conserved first and last residue. The D gene is left open where the match is weak. Clone size appears in some rows only: once, few, many, or a class for an expanded clone.

cdr3_length j_call d_call clone_size v_call cdr3_aa cdr3_nt
13 TRBJ2-3 . . TRBV7-2 CASSLGLPDTQYF TGTGCCAGCAGCTTAGGTCTCCCAGATACGCAGTATTTT
13 TRBJ1-5 . few TRBV30 CAWSTQGNQPQHF TGTGCCTGGAGTACTCAGGGGAATCAGCCCCAGCATTTT
14 TRBJ1-1 . . TRBV6-1 CASRIGEVNTEAFF TGTGCCAGCAGGATAGGAGAGGTGAACACTGAAGCTTTCTTT
15 TRBJ2-7 . . TRBV4-1 CASSQDKMGPYEQYF TGCGCCAGCAGCCAAGATAAAATGGGGCCCTACGAGCAGTACTTC
14 TRBJ1-3 . . TRBV5-6 CASSSRGAGNTIYF TGTGCCAGCAGCTCCCGGGGTGCTGGAAACACCATATATTTT
16 TRBJ1-4 . . TRBV7-2 CASSLRGPATNEKLFF TGTGCCAGCAGCTTACGGGGTCCCGCAACTAATGAAAAACTGTTTTTT
14 TRBJ1-1 TRBD1 once TRBV28 CAAGVGGMNTEAFF TGTGCCGCGGGAGTAGGGGGCATGAACACTGAAGCTTTCTTT
13 TRBJ2-5 TRBD1 . TRBV2 CASSGTGRETQYF TGTGCCAGCAGTGGGACAGGGCGAGAGACCCAGTACTTC
13 TRBJ1-1 . . TRBV27 CASSLRQNTEAFF TGTGCCAGCAGTTTACGACAGAACACTGAAGCTTTCTTT
15 TRBJ1-2 . . TRBV6-5 CASNAEFRSAYGYTF TGTGCCAGCAATGCTGAATTCAGGTCTGCCTATGGCTACACCTTC
16 TRBJ2-4 . . TRBV7-9 CASSLPQGLAKNIQYF TGTGCCAGCAGCTTACCCCAGGGGCTAGCCAAAAACATTCAGTACTTC
17 TRBJ1-1 TRBD1 . TRBV5-6 CASSLDLGIGQGPEAFF TGTGCCAGCAGCCTGGATCTAGGAATCGGACAGGGCCCTGAAGCTTTCTTT
13 TRBJ2-1 . . TRBV10-3 CAISQAGGNEQFF TGTGCCATCAGCCAGGCAGGTGGGAATGAGCAGTTCTTC
15 TRBJ2-7 . . TRBV6-6 CASSYSAGGPYEQYF TGTGCCAGCAGTTACAGCGCTGGCGGCCCCTACGAGCAGTACTTC
14 TRBJ2-2 . . TRBV11-2 CASSPLANTGELFF TGTGCCAGCAGCCCTTTAGCGAATACCGGGGAGCTGTTTTTT
12 TRBJ2-5 . . TRBV28 CASSLEVETQYF TGTGCCAGCAGTTTAGAAGTGGAGACCCAGTACTTC
13 TRBJ2-5 . . TRBV29-1 CSVVAADQETQYF TGCAGCGTTGTGGCCGCGGACCAAGAGACCCAGTACTTC
15 TRBJ2-1 TRBD2 . TRBV9 CASSVFDGRAGEQFF TGTGCCAGCAGCGTATTTGATGGGAGGGCGGGTGAGCAGTTCTTC
10 TRBJ2-5 . . TRBV5-1 CASGEETQYF TGCGCCAGCGGAGAAGAGACCCAGTACTTC
16 TRBJ2-3 . . TRBV2 CASSEAGGATTDTQYF TGTGCCAGCAGTGAAGCAGGAGGGGCCACCACAGATACGCAGTATTTT
12 TRBJ1-1 . . TRBV30 CAWTRLNTEAFF TGTGCCTGGACACGGTTGAACACTGAAGCTTTCTTT
14 TRBJ2-4 TRBD1 . TRBV18 CASSPGTGRNIQYF TGTGCCAGCTCACCGGGGACAGGGAGAAACATTCAGTACTTC
16 TRBJ2-3 TRBD1 . TRBV5-4 CASSLATGTGEDTQYF TGTGCCAGCAGCTTGGCGACCGGGACAGGGGAAGATACGCAGTATTTT
18 TRBJ1-5 TRBD1 . TRBV28 CASSRGTGGSSSNQPQHF TGTGCCAGCAGCCGAGGGACAGGAGGTTCCTCCAGCAATCAGCCCCAGCATTTT
13 TRBJ1-1 . . TRBV4-3 CASSLGASGEAFF TGCGCCAGCAGCCTCGGTGCTTCGGGTGAAGCTTTCTTT
13 TRBJ2-3 . . TRBV6-1 CASRRQGSPTQYF TGTGCCAGCAGGCGGCAGGGGAGCCCTACGCAGTATTTT
14 TRBJ1-1 . . TRBV18 CASSFGHMNTEAFF TGTGCCAGCTCATTCGGACATATGAACACTGAAGCTTTCTTT
14 TRBJ2-1 . few TRBV18 CASSPDFGFNEQFF TGTGCCAGCTCACCCGATTTCGGGTTCAATGAGCAGTTCTTC
15 TRBJ2-3 . . TRBV7-8 CASSLGAPITDTQYF TGTGCCAGCAGCTTAGGGGCACCTATCACAGATACGCAGTATTTT
18 TRBJ2-3 . . TRBV28 CASSSPALQGGGTDTQYF TGTGCCAGCAGTTCCCCCGCCCTACAGGGAGGAGGGACAGATACGCAGTATTTT
14 TRBJ2-2 . . TRBV28 CASTDRSNTGELFF TGTGCCAGCACCGACCGTTCGAACACCGGGGAGCTGTTTTTT
12 TRBJ2-5 . . TRBV6-5 CASSYRDGTQYF TGTGCCAGCAGTTACAGGGACGGGACCCAGTACTTC
14 TRBJ2-2 TRBD1 few TRBV30 CAYTDRGGTGELFF TGTGCCTACACGGACAGGGGCGGCACCGGGGAGCTGTTTTTT
15 TRBJ1-2 . . TRBV9 CASSATPSGMGGYTF TGTGCCAGCAGCGCAACCCCGTCGGGGATGGGTGGCTACACCTTC
15 TRBJ1-2 . . TRBV4-2 CASSQDQGSIYGYTF TGTGCCAGCAGCCAAGATCAGGGGTCTATCTATGGCTACACCTTC
15 TRBJ1-1 TRBD1 . TRBV18 CASSLTGDRGTEAFF TGTGCCAGCTCACTAACAGGGGACAGGGGCACTGAAGCTTTCTTT
14 TRBJ2-1 TRBD2 . TRBV7-2 CASSYGLAYNEQFF TGTGCCAGCAGTTATGGACTAGCCTACAATGAGCAGTTCTTC
14 TRBJ2-4 TRBD2 . TRBV19 CASSRTSGSYIQYF TGTGCCAGTAGCAGAACTAGCGGGAGTTACATTCAGTACTTC
15 TRBJ2-1 TRBD2 . TRBV6-1 CASSELAGGLNEQFF TGTGCCAGCAGTGAACTAGCGGGAGGGTTAAATGAGCAGTTCTTC
14 TRBJ1-6 . . TRBV5-8 CASSFARGQRPLHF TGTGCCAGCAGCTTCGCAAGGGGTCAGCGGCCCCTCCACTTT
16 TRBJ2-1 . . TRBV5-1 CASSSNSGALGNEQFF TGCGCCAGCAGCTCCAACTCCGGGGCCTTGGGGAATGAGCAGTTCTTC
13 TRBJ2-7 . . TRBV5-4 CASSLGSGFEQYF TGTGCCAGCAGCTTGGGGTCCGGGTTCGAGCAGTACTTC
15 TRBJ1-2 . . TRBV4-3 CASSQGRARGDGYTF TGCGCCAGCAGCCAAGGACGGGCCAGGGGCGATGGCTACACCTTC
14 TRBJ1-2 . . TRBV28 CASSLVGRLHGYTF TGTGCCAGCAGTTTGGTAGGGCGGCTTCATGGCTACACCTTC
16 TRBJ2-3 TRBD2 . TRBV18 CASSPLAGGRADTQYF TGTGCCAGCTCACCACTCGCTGGCGGGAGGGCAGATACGCAGTATTTT
11 TRBJ2-7 . . TRBV25-1 CASSVGLEQYF TGTGCCAGCAGTGTGGGGCTCGAGCAGTACTTC
11 TRBJ2-7 . . TRBV5-5 CASSRNYEQYF TGTGCCAGCAGCCGGAACTACGAGCAGTACTTC
12 TRBJ1-1 . few TRBV5-6 CASSLRGTEAFF TGTGCCAGCAGCTTGAGGGGCACTGAAGCTTTCTTT
12 TRBJ2-5 . . TRBV28 CASRIGRETQYF TGTGCCAGCAGGATAGGCAGGGAGACCCAGTACTTC
19 TRBJ2-6 . . TRBV7-2 CASSPDRFRVSSGANVLTF TGTGCCAGCAGCCCGGACCGGTTTAGGGTCTCCTCTGGGGCCAACGTCCTGACTTTC
14 TRBJ2-7 . . TRBV28 CASSRLRSGWEQYF TGTGCCAGCAGCCGCTTAAGGTCGGGATGGGAGCAGTACTTC
16 TRBJ2-2 . . TRBV4-1 CATRTLGGKNTGELFF TGCGCCACCCGAACCCTTGGGGGGAAGAACACCGGGGAGCTGTTTTTT
14 TRBJ1-1 . . TRBV19 CASSIRGLGTEAFF TGTGCCAGTAGTATAAGGGGATTGGGCACTGAAGCTTTCTTT
13 TRBJ2-7 . . TRBV6-1 CAIRAGRLNEQYF TGTGCCATCCGCGCGGGGCGCTTAAACGAGCAGTACTTC